Following are 26 T cell receptor beta chains from one sample sequenced in a study of T cell responses to AZD1222 COVID-19 vaccine. Profiling relied on immunoSEQ multiplex PCR, and the TCRdb table lists in-frame clones only, not all of them. The table lists about 110,000 clones, about 90% of them singletons. The sample here was peripheral blood, taken on day 0 of AZD1222 vaccination. The receptors were gathered from an adult in good health.

This chain links TRBV7-6 with TRBJ1-2; 7 bases map to TRBD1. The CDR3 sequence is 15 residues long. V lost 2 bases, J lost 7 bases, and 10 bases stayed unmatched. Germline loops: CDR1 SGHVS, CDR2 FNYEAQ. For the CDR3, the DNA is TGTGCCAGCAGCTTAACTCAGGGGGAGTTAGTTGGCTACACCTTC. It encodes CASSLTQGELVGYTF.

The chain is built from TRBV3-1 (or the pseudogene TRBV3-2) and TRBJ2-1; the match to TRBD2 covers 11 bases. The trim removed 4 bases at V and 2 bases at J, leaving 1 base unmatched. This CDR3 comprises 15 residues. Germline V lookup: CDR1 LGHDT, CDR2 YNNKEL (reference sequence). The CDR3 DNA reads TGTGCCAGCAGCCGACTAGCGGGGACCTACAATGAGCAGTTCTTC. Translating gives CASSRLAGTYNEQFF.

The chain carries TRBV9 and TRBJ2-3; TRBD2 might be the D (5 bases). There are 16 residues in the CDR3. Germline loops: CDR1 SGDLS, CDR2 YYNGEE. The germline V and J ends were trimmed by 0 bases and 5 bases, with 16 bases remaining between them. The CDR3 protein is CASSVGLREWGDTQYF. CDR3 bases: TGTGCCAGCAGCGTAGGCCTAAGGGAGTGGGGAGATACGCAGTATTTT.

The chain joins TRBV7-7 to TRBJ2-1, with D possibly matching TRBD2 (5 bases). Germline lookup yields CDR1 SSHAT and CDR2 FNYEAQ (reference sequence). The CDR3 has 13 residues. The ends were cut back, 1 base at V and 8 bases at J, with 9 bases in the middle. CDR3 residues: CASSLELAYEQFF. The CDR3 DNA is TGTGCCAGCAGCTTAGAGCTAGCTTATGAGCAGTTCTTC.

The CDR3 coding sequence is TGTGCCAGCTCACCGTCCGCCGGGACAACGAACACTGAAGCTTTCTTT. Translation gives CASSPSAGTTNTEAFF. This rearrangement joins TRBV18 to TRBJ1-1; perhaps TRBD1 as D (6 bases). The CDR3 loop spans 16 amino acids. V lost 3 bases, J lost 1 base, and 15 bases lay in between. CDR1 is KGHSH, CDR2 LQKENI, per germline.

The V call is TRBV19, the J call TRBJ2-1; 7 positions match TRBD2. The CDR3 contains 14 residues. Germline trimming cut 5 bases from V and 2 bases from J; bases unmatched to any gene: 3. Germline V gene lookup returns CDR1 LNHDA and CDR2 SQIVND (reference sequence). The CDR3 DNA is TGTGCCAGTAGTTCGGGAGGAACCTACAATGAGCAGTTCTTC. Translated, it gives CASSSGGTYNEQFF.

The V gene is TRBV29-1, the J gene TRBJ1-1; TRBD1 matches at 8 bases. Per germline, CDR1 SQVTM and CDR2 ANQGSEA. The CDR3 is made up of 11 amino acids. The ends lost 6 bases at V and 7 bases at J; junction bases unmatched: 4. CDR3 in DNA: TGCAGCGTCGGACAGGGTATTGAAGCTTTCTTT. Protein product: CSVGQGIEAFF.

About this clone itself: This specimen includes other DNA sequences encoding the same CDR3. The chain is built from TRBV5-1 and TRBJ1-5; D is undetermined. This CDR3 spans 14 amino acids. The germline V and J ends were trimmed by 0 bases and 4 bases, with 8 bases remaining between them. The V gene's germline CDR1 is SGHRS and CDR2 YFSETQ. The CDR3 protein is CASSLDTGNQPQHF. The CDR3 region has the DNA TGCGCCAGCAGCTTGGACACCGGGAATCAGCCCCAGCATTTT.

The chain is built from TRBV25-1 and TRBJ2-2; 9 nucleotides line up with TRBD2. This CDR3 spans 14 amino acids. The V and J ends lost 5 bases and 5 bases, in that order; junction bases with no gene match: 3. The germline V gene has CDR1 MGHDK and CDR2 SYGVNS. The CDR3 is CASSPSGTTGELFF. The CDR3 DNA is TGTGCCAGCAGTCCTAGCGGGACTACCGGGGAGCTGTTTTTT.

The chain combines TRBV7-8 with TRBJ1-4; D might be TRBD1 (6 bases). Germline CDR1 is SGHVS and CDR2 is FQNEAQ. V was trimmed by 0 bases and J by 0 bases, leaving 20 bases between them. This CDR3 has 20 amino acids. The CDR3 protein is CASSLAGAGREIATNEKLFF. The CDR3 nucleotides are TGTGCCAGCAGCTTAGCGGGGGCTGGGCGGGAGATTGCAACTAATGAAAAACTGTTTTTT.

As regards this clone: The same CDR3 is also encoded by other DNA sequences in this sample. In DNA, the CDR3 is TGCGCCAGCAGCCTAGACGGACTGAACACTGAAGCTTTCTTT. Its translation is CASSLDGLNTEAFF. The chain links TRBV5-1 to TRBJ1-1; D is ambiguous. The CDR3 runs 14 residues. The germline V gene has CDR1 SGHRS and CDR2 YFSETQ. V lost 4 bases to trimming and J lost 0 bases, with 10 bases between them.

The rearrangement uses TRBV6-5 and TRBJ1-1, with 9 bases matching TRBD1. Trimming cost V 2 bases and J 8 bases; bases outside gene matches: 9. CDR1 and CDR2 (germline): MNHEY, SVGAGI. The CDR3 contains 15 residues. CDR3 loop: CASSYGQGNPGEAFF. The CDR3 bases are TGTGCCAGCAGTTACGGACAGGGGAATCCTGGGGAAGCTTTCTTT.

The V gene is TRBV6-5, the J gene TRBJ1-2, with 11 bases fitting TRBD1. CDR3 length equals 16 residues. Germline V gene data show CDR1 as MNHEY and CDR2 as SVGAGI. V trimming: 4 bases; J trimming: 5 bases; junction bases outside the gene matches: 9. CDR3 bases: TGTGCCAGCAGTTTACGATCGGACAGGGGGCAATATGGCTACACCTTC. Residues: CASSLRSDRGQYGYTF.

The chain combines TRBV29-1 with TRBJ2-2; 10 positions agree with TRBD2. With V trimmed by 6 bases and J by 13 bases, 17 bases remained unmatched. The CDR3 contains 15 residues. Germline CDR1 is SQVTM and CDR2 is ANQGSEA. The CDR3 loop is CSVPSGSNTGVPLFF. Here the CDR3 DNA reads TGCAGCGTCCCTAGCGGGAGTAACACCGGGGTCCCGCTGTTTTTT.

This clone has a single count. The chain recombines TRBV18 with TRBJ1-6, with D possibly TRBD1 on 6 matching bases. The CDR3 is 15 amino acids. Trimming took off 3 bases at V and 7 bases at J, with 13 bases between the two ends. CDR1 and CDR2 (germline): KGHSH, LQKENI. The CDR3 loop is CASSPTGWGNSPLHF. The CDR3 region has the DNA TGTGCCAGCTCACCGACAGGTTGGGGGAATTCACCCCTCCACTTT.

The chain has TRBV6-2 or TRBV6-3 and TRBJ1-2, with D unresolved. V lost 2 bases, J lost 4 bases, and 11 bases lay in between. Germline V gene data show CDR1 as MNHEY and CDR2 as SVGEGT. The CDR3 extends over 14 amino acids. The CDR3 bases are TGTGCCAGCAGTTACGATTGGTCTGGCTATGGCTACACCTTC. This encodes CASSYDWSGYGYTF.

The chain recombines TRBV28 with TRBJ1-5; TRBD1 might be the D (5 bases). There are 13 residues in the CDR3. Germline lookup yields CDR1 MDHEN and CDR2 SYDVKM. Trimming took off 10 bases at V and 4 bases at J, with 14 bases between the two ends. As DNA, the CDR3 is TGTGCCATCCTCGGGGGTGCGAATCAGCCCCAGCATTTT. Translating gives CAILGGANQPQHF.

The V call is TRBV10-3, the J call TRBJ2-1, with a weak D call TRBD2 (5 bases). Looked up from germline, CDR1 is ENHRY and CDR2 is SYGVKD. This CDR3 has 14 residues. The ends were cut back, 10 bases at V and 1 base at J, with 14 bases in the middle. The CDR3 coding sequence is TGTGCCACCGGGCCGGGCGGGTCCTACAATGAGCAGTTCTTC. Translation gives CATGPGGSYNEQFF.

The chain uses TRBV3-1 (or the pseudogene TRBV3-2) and TRBJ2-5; 7 bases fit TRBD1. With 10 bases clipped from V and 2 bases from J, the junction kept 10 bases outside the gene matches. Per the germline V gene, CDR1 is LGHDT and CDR2 is YNNKEL (reference sequence). CDR3 size: 14 residues. CDR3 residues: CATRNWDSQETQYF. The CDR3 DNA reads TGTGCCACCCGAAACTGGGACAGTCAAGAGACCCAGTACTTC.

This clone has only one observation. The chain employs TRBV11-2 and TRBJ2-1; 8 nucleotides line up with TRBD2. The V gene end was trimmed by 2 bases and the J gene end by 4 bases; junction bases not matched to a gene: 7. Germline loops: CDR1 SGHAT, CDR2 FQNNGV. The CDR3 is made up of 16 amino acids. The CDR3 DNA sequence: TGTGCCAGCAGCTTACGTAGCGGGAATTGGTACAATGAGCAGTTCTTC. This translates into CASSLRSGNWYNEQFF.

The rearrangement links TRBV5-6 to TRBJ1-2; unclear D gene. Deletions cut 6 bases from V and 8 bases from J, with 17 bases between. The CDR3 has 13 residues. Germline V CDR1 and CDR2: SGHDT, YYEEEE. In DNA form, the CDR3 reads TGTGCCAGCAACGAAGCTATCTCTCAGGGCTACACCTTC. Protein sequence: CASNEAISQGYTF.

The rearrangement joins TRBV5-1 to TRBJ2-6, with 7 nucleotides matching TRBD2. Germline V gene lookup returns CDR1 SGHRS and CDR2 YFSETQ. The V and J ends lost 1 base and 2 bases, in that order; junction bases with no gene match: 12. The CDR3 totals 19 residues. The CDR3 spells CASSLLGGGPITGANVLTF. CDR3 bases: TGCGCCAGCAGCTTGTTGGGGGGAGGGCCCATTACTGGGGCCAACGTCCTGACTTTC.

The rearrangement uses TRBV23-1 and TRBJ2-1; TRBD1 or TRBD2 may be the D gene (5 bases each). TRBV23-1 is an ORF; its function is uncertain. This CDR3 region has 18 residues. V gave up 0 bases and J gave up 5 bases, with 20 bases separating them. CDR3 sequence: CASSQSWGGGTINNEQFF. The DNA of the CDR3 is TGCGCCAGCAGTCAATCCTGGGGTGGTGGGACCATCAACAATGAGCAGTTCTTC.

A few counts support this clone. This chain links TRBV19 with TRBJ1-2; TRBD1 matches 8 bases. V gave up 4 bases and J gave up 2 bases; unmatched junction bases: 9. Per germline, CDR1 LNHDA and CDR2 SQIVND (reference sequence). The CDR3 has 16 residues. The CDR3 DNA follows: TGTGCCAGTAGTAAAAGCAGGACAGGGATCAACTATGGCTACACCTTC. This gives the protein CASSKSRTGINYGYTF.

This clone was detected once. CDR3 region: CASRTGAGLTEAFF. CDR3 nucleotide sequence: TGTGCCAGCAGGACAGGGGCAGGGTTAACTGAAGCTTTCTTT. The chain employs TRBV28 and TRBJ1-1; TRBD1 matches at 8 bases. V shed 6 bases and J 5 bases; nucleotides not matched to a gene: 8. Per germline, CDR1 MDHEN and CDR2 SYDVKM. The CDR3 loop spans 14 amino acids. The whole variable domain, remainder taken from reference TRBV28 and TRBJ1-1, is DVKVTQSSRYLVKRTGEKVFLECVQDMDHENMFWYRQDPGLGLRLIYFSYDVKMKEKGDIPEGYSVSREKKERFSLILESASTNQTSMYLCASRTGAGLTEAFFGQGTRLTVV.

This clone was picked up one time. This sequence joins TRBV6-2 or TRBV6-3 and TRBJ2-2; 10 positions match TRBD2. Trimming removed 2 bases from V and 2 bases from J; junction bases left unmatched: 8. Germline CDR1 MNHEY, CDR2 SVGEGT. The CDR3 sequence is 18 residues long. CDR3 nucleotides: TGTGCCAGCAGTTACGATACATGGACTAGCGGAAACACCGGGGAGCTGTTTTTT. Protein sequence: CASSYDTWTSGNTGELFF.